The TCR beta chain described here comes from a study of blood T cell repertoires in COVID-19. This clone was detected a few times. Data came from immunoSEQ multiplex PCR; TCRdb stores just in-frame clones and leaves some out. The sample lists hundreds of thousands of clones, more than 80% occurring once. V lost 4 bases and J lost 1, with 4 bases in between. In germline, CDR1 is SQVTM, CDR2 ANQGSEA. The CDR3 consists of 11 residues. This receptor was obtained from a man aged 25 to 40 who had recovered from COVID-19. This chain connects TRBV29-1 to TRBJ2-5; the D is unclear. Sequencing was carried out using PBMCs or T cells enriched from blood (not recorded which). The CDR3 loop is CSVAVQETQYF. Here the CDR3 DNA reads TGCAGCGTTGCAGTCCAAGAGACCCAGTACTTC.